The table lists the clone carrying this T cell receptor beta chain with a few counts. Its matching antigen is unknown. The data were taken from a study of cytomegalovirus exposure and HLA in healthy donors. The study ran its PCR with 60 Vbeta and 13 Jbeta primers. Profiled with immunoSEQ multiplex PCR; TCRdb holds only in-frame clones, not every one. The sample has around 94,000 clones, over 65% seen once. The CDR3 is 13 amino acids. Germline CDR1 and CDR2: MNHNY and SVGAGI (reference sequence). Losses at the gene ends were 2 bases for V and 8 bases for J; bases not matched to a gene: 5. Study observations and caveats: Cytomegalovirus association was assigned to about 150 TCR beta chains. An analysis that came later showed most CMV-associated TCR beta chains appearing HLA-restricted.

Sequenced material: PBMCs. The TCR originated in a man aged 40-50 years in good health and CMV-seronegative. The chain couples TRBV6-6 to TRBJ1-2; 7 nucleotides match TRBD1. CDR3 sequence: CASSYGTGVGYTF. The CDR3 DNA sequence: TGTGCCAGCAGTTACGGCACAGGGGTAGGCTACACCTTC.